This TCR beta chain was observed in a study of cytomegalovirus exposure and HLA in healthy donors. Whole-study context: Both the 100 to 150 validation repertoires and the approximately 670 first-cohort repertoires used the same platform, as reported by a later analysis. Study findings and constraints: According to a subsequent analysis, TCR clusters from the first cohort were inclined to appear together in the roughly 130 validation repertoires. There were some public TCRs occurring in many donors, but most TCR sequences were rare.

Points on this clone: Its target is not known.

After removal of 6 bases from V and 0 bases from J, the junction contained 8 bases not matched to a gene. CDR1 is MRHNA, CDR2 SNTAGT, per germline. The CDR3 loop spans 16 amino acids. Here immunoSEQ multiplex PCR was the method, and the copy in TCRdb shows in-frame clones only, minus some. Here the sample spans roughly 150,000 clones, roughly 90% being singletons. The clonotype originates from a man between 18 and 35 years old in good health and CMV-seropositive. The chain uses TRBV6-4 and TRBJ2-7; 10 bases line up with TRBD2. Sequencing used PBMCs. The DNA of the CDR3 is TGTGCCAGCAGCCTTCTAGCGGGAGCGTCCTCCTACGAGCAGTACTTC. Encoded protein: CASSLLAGASSYEQYF.